This TCR beta chain was captured by sequencing in a study of response to subunit inactivated influenza vaccine. General observations from the study: Few additional T cells are recruited per seasonal influenza vaccination, authors suggested.

TCRdb re-derived calls from the RT-PCR reads in MiXCR, one entry per CDR3 protein. The table lists 250,000 to 350,000 distinct CDR3 sequences, approximately 20% of them singletons. This clonotype was seen more than once but under ten times. Its antigen is still unknown. This sequence was found in a man aged 45-69 years who received an inactivated influenza vaccine. The specimen comprised PBMCs from blood, sampled approximately 20 months after vaccination.

Written as DNA, the CDR3 is TGTGCCAGCAGCCCCCTGAGGGGACTCAGCACAGATACGCAGTATTTT. Its protein product is CASSPLRGLSTDTQYF. The rearrangement uses TRBV11-2 and TRBJ2-3; maybe TRBD2 (6 bases). Per germline, CDR1 SGHAT and CDR2 FQNNGV. This CDR3 region has 16 residues. Trimming shortened V by 5 bases and J by 0 bases, and 15 bases separated the two germline ends.